At least ten counts were recorded for the clone carrying this T cell receptor (beta chain). These data originate in a study of T cells in Graves' hyperthyroidism and ophthalmopathy. The TCR beta CDR3 regions underwent amplification using RNA transcripts as the source. A first-round RT-PCR of the TCR CDR3 used the HTBI primer set. TCRdb processed the multiplex PCR reads anew with MiXCR; each CDR3 protein has one entry. The sample holds some 300,000 distinct CDR3 sequences, 13% seen once. The germline gives CDR1 SGHAT, CDR2 FQNNGV. With 4 bases removed from V and 0 bases from J, the gap between germline ends came to 16 bases. The CDR3 is made up of 17 amino acids.

The rearrangement uses TRBV11-2 and TRBJ2-1; a possible D gene is TRBD2 (5 bases). Sequenced material: blood. This TCR was sampled from a woman in her 30s with Graves' hyperthyroidism that later progressed to Graves' ophthalmopathy. CDR3 coding DNA: TGTGCCAGCAGCTCTCTGGTAGCGACGAACTCCTACAATGAGCAGTTCTTC. It translates to CASSSLVATNSYNEQFF.